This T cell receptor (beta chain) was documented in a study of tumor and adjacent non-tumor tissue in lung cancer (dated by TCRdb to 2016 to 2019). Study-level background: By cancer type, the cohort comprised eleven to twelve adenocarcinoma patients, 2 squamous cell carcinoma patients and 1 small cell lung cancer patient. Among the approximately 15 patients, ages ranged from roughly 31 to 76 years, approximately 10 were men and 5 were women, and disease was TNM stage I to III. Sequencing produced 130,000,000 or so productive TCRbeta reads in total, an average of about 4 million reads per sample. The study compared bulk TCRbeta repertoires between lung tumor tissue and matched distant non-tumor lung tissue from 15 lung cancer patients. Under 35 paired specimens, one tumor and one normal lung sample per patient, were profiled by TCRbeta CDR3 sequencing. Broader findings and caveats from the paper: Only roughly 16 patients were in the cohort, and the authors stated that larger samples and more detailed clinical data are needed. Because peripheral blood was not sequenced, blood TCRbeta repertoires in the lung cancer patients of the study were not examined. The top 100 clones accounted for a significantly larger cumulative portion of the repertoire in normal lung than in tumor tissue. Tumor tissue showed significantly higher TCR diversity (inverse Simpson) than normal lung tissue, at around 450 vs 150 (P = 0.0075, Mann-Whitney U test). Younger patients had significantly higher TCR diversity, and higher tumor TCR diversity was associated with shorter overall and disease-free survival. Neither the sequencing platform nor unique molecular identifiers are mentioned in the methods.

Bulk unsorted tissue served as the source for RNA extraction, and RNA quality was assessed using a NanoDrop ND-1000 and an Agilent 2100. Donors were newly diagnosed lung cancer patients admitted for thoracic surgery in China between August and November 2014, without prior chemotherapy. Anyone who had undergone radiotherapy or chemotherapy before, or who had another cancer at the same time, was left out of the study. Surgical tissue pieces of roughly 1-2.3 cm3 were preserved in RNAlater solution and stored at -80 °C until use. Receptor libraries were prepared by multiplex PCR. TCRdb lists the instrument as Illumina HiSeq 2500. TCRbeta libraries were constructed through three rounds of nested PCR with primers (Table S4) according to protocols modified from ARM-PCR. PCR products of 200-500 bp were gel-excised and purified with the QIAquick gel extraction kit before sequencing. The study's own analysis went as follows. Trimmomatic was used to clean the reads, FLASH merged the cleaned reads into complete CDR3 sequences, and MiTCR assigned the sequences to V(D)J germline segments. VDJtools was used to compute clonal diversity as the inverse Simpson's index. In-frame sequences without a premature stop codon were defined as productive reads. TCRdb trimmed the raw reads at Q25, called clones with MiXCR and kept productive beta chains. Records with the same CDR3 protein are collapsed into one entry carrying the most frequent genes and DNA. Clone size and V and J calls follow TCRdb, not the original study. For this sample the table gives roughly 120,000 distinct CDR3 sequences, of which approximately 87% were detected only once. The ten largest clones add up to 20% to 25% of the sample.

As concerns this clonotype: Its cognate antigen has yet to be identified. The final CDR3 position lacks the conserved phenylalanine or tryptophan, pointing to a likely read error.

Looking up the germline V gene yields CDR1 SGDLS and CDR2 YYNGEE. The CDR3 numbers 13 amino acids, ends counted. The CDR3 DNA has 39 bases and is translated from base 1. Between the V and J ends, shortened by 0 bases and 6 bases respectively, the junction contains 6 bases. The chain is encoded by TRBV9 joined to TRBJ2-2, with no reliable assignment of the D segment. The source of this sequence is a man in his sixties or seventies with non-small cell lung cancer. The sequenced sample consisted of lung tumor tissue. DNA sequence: TGTGCCAGCAGCGTAGCTAGGGCCGGGGAGCTGTTTATT. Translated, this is CASSVARAGELFI.